A single sample gave rise to the 18 T cell receptor beta chains below, sequenced in a study of CD8+ T cells in alopecia areata. Extracted RNA was reverse transcribed, and the resulting cDNA served as sequencing template. Profiling relied on immunoSEQ multiplex PCR, and the TCRdb table lists in-frame clones only, not all of them. Of some 22,000 clones in the sample, about 47% were seen once. Sequencing was performed on NKG2D-high CD8+ T cells sorted from blood. These receptors all stem from a human donor with alopecia areata.

This chain connects TRBV14 to TRBJ1-2; 7 bases are a match to TRBD1. The CDR3 sequence is 13 residues long. CDR1 is SGHDN, CDR2 FVKESK, per germline. V lost 4 bases to trimming and J lost 5 bases; unmatched junction nucleotides: 4. CDR3: CASSRDSFYGYTF. The CDR3 DNA reads TGTGCCAGCAGCCGGGACAGCTTTTATGGCTACACCTTC.

As DNA, the CDR3 is TGCAGCGGAGGACGTTTGGGTGATGAGCAGTTCTTC. It translates to CSGGRLGDEQFF. The rearrangement uses TRBV29-1 and TRBJ2-1; no definite D call. CDR1 and CDR2 from the germline V gene are SQVTM and ANQGSEA. The V end was cut by 7 bases, the J end by 8 bases, with 15 bases between. This CDR3 spans 12 amino acids.

The chain is built from TRBV5-6 and TRBJ2-7; D is possibly TRBD2 (6 bases). The germline V gene has CDR1 SGHDT and CDR2 YYEEEE. Trimming left V 6 bases short and J 4 bases short, with 14 bases between. This CDR3 is 13 amino acids long. CDR3 amino acids: CASTATSYYEQYF. The CDR3 coding sequence is TGTGCCAGCACTGCGACTAGTTATTACGAGCAGTACTTC.

This clone was detected only a few times. J is TRBJ2-7 and V is TRBV11-2; no clear D. The germline V gene encodes CDR1 SGHAT and CDR2 FQNNGV. The CDR3 runs to 12 residues. V was trimmed by 4 bases and J by 0 bases, leaving 4 bases between them. Here the CDR3 reads CASSWSSYEQYF. In DNA form, the CDR3 reads TGTGCCAGCAGCTGGAGCTCCTACGAGCAGTACTTC. Combining the CDR3 with reference TRBV11-2 and TRBJ2-7 gives the whole variable domain EAGVAQSPRYKIIEKRQSVAFWCNPISGHATLYWYQQILGQGPKLLIQFQNNGVVDDSQLPKDRFSAERLKGVDSTLKIQPAKLEDSAVYLCASSWSSYEQYFGPGTRLTVT.

In DNA form, the CDR3 reads TGTGCCACCTTCGGGGCAGGGACCAACGTCCTGACTTTC. It encodes CATFGAGTNVLTF. This sequence joins TRBV6-6 and TRBJ2-6; D might be TRBD1 or TRBD2, each matching 5 bases. Trimming removed 10 bases at V and 8 bases at J, with 15 bases between. CDR3 size: 13 residues. CDR1 MNHNY and CDR2 SVGAGI come from the germline V gene (reference sequence).

This sequence joins TRBV5-6 and TRBJ1-2; D is unresolved. This CDR3 has 14 residues. The V gene lost 0 bases and the J gene lost 3 bases, with 9 bases spanning the gap. Germline V gives CDR1 SGHDT, CDR2 YYEEEE. For the CDR3, the DNA is TGTGCCAGCAGCTTGGCGTGGCAGGACTATGGCTACACCTTC. Encoded protein: CASSLAWQDYGYTF. Based on the CDR3 plus reference TRBV5-6 and TRBJ1-2, the full variable domain is DAGVTQSPTHLIKTRGQQVTLRCSPKSGHDTVSWYQQALGQGPQFIFQYYEEEERQRGNFPDRFSGHQFPNYSSELNVNALLLGDSALYLCASSLAWQDYGYTFGSGTRLTVV.

This chain links TRBV27 with TRBJ2-7; D is perhaps TRBD2 (5 bases). In germline, CDR1 is MNHEY, CDR2 SMNVEV (reference sequence). V gave up 5 bases and J gave up 2 bases, with 10 bases separating them. This CDR3 region has 13 residues. The CDR3 bases are TGTGCCAGCAGTGCGGTCGGGACCTACGAGCAGTACTTC. Its translation: CASSAVGTYEQYF.

The V call is TRBV11-3, the J call TRBJ2-1, with TRBD2 as a possible D gene (6 bases). Trimming removed 4 bases from V and 4 bases from J, with 17 bases in between. Looked up from germline, CDR1 is SGHNT and CDR2 is YENEEA. This CDR3 is built from 16 residues. The DNA for the CDR3 is TGTGCCAGCAGCTCAGGAGGGCTAGTGGGTTACAATGAGCAGTTCTTC. As protein: CASSSGGLVGYNEQFF.

The CDR3 spells CAWSVLGDEQFF. For the CDR3, the DNA is TGTGCCTGGAGTGTACTCGGGGATGAGCAGTTCTTC. J is TRBJ2-1 and V is TRBV30; possible D gene TRBD2, 5 bases. The CDR3 extends over 12 amino acids. V shed 0 bases and J shed 8 bases, with 8 bases lying between them. Germline V gene sequence: CDR1 GTSNPN, CDR2 SVGIG (reference sequence). The variable domain in full, with the rest retrieved from reference TRBV30 and TRBJ2-1, is SQTIHQWPATLVQPVGSPLSLECTVEGTSNPNLYWYRQAAGRGLQLLFYSVGIGQISSEVPQNLSASRPQDRQFILSSKKLLLSDSGFYLCAWSVLGDEQFFGPGTRLTVL.

The chain recombines TRBV13 with TRBJ2-1, with no clear D. Trimming took off 5 bases at V and 2 bases at J, with 7 bases between the two ends. CDR3 length equals 13 residues. The germline V gene has CDR1 PRHDT and CDR2 FYEKMQ (reference sequence). The CDR3 DNA follows: TGTGCCAGCAGCCCCCCGGCCTACAATGAGCAGTTCTTC. Translation gives CASSPPAYNEQFF.

This chain joins TRBV7-9 and TRBJ2-1, with TRBD2 matching 8 bases. V lost 5 bases, J lost 9 bases, and 3 bases stayed unmatched. Per the germline V gene, CDR1 is SEHNR and CDR2 is FQNEAQ (reference sequence). The CDR3 is 12 amino acids. CDR3 loop: CASSQGTSEQFF. CDR3 DNA: TGTGCCAGCAGCCAGGGGACTAGTGAGCAGTTCTTC.

This sequence joins TRBV13 and TRBJ1-1; D is undetermined. The V gene lost 8 bases and the J gene lost 5 bases, with 21 bases spanning the gap. Germline V gene lookup returns CDR1 PRHDT and CDR2 FYEKMQ (reference sequence). This CDR3 has 15 residues. The CDR3 loop is CASGPSVVPQTEAFF. The DNA for the CDR3 is TGTGCCAGCGGTCCCTCAGTCGTTCCCCAGACTGAAGCTTTCTTT.

The chain links TRBV6-6 to TRBJ2-1; D is uncertain. The germline V gene encodes CDR1 MNHNY and CDR2 SVGAGI (reference sequence). This CDR3 comprises 13 residues. V lost 6 bases and J 9 bases, leaving 15 bases between the germline ends. This chain's CDR3 is CASSHPVVGEQFF. The CDR3 nucleotides are TGTGCCAGCAGCCACCCGGTGGTTGGTGAGCAGTTCTTC.

This clone has just a few counts. This chain joins TRBV2 and TRBJ2-1, with D tentatively TRBD2 (5 bases). V was shortened by 7 bases and J by 7 bases, with 14 bases between the two germline ends. Germline values: CDR1 SNHLY, CDR2 FYNNEI. The CDR3 extends over 13 amino acids. CDR3 region: CASTSLAQNEQFF. The CDR3 DNA sequence: TGTGCCAGCACTAGTCTAGCTCAGAATGAGCAGTTCTTC.

The chain combines TRBV7-8 with TRBJ2-2; D gene ambiguous. Germline CDR1 reads SGHVS; CDR2 reads FQNEAQ. The length of the CDR3 is 12 residues. V was clipped by 6 bases and J by 4 bases, with 6 bases between them. DNA of the CDR3: TGTGCCAGCAGTCCGGGCACCGGGGAGCTGTTTTTT. Amino acid sequence: CASSPGTGELFF.

The chain combines TRBV28 with TRBJ1-2, with D maybe TRBD1 (5 bases). This CDR3 has 15 amino acids. V was cut by 2 bases and J by 4 bases, with 14 bases left in between. Germline-derived CDR1 and CDR2 are MDHEN and SYDVKM. CDR3 nucleotides: TGTGCCAGCAGTTTAATGGGGGGTGACCGCTATGGCTACACCTTC. As protein: CASSLMGGDRYGYTF.

This chain joins TRBV6-5 and TRBJ2-1; D may be TRBD1 (5 bases). V gave up 2 bases and J gave up 6 bases, with 8 bases separating them. The CDR3 totals 13 residues. Germline CDR1 reads MNHEY; CDR2 reads SVGAGI. This chain's CDR3 is CASSYAQVNEQFF. The DNA of the CDR3 is TGTGCCAGCAGTTACGCACAGGTCAATGAGCAGTTCTTC.

This clone was detected only a few times. This chain connects TRBV27 to TRBJ2-1; 11 bases map to TRBD2. V gave up 7 bases and J gave up 8 bases; unmatched junction bases: 10. The germline gives CDR1 MNHEY, CDR2 SMNVEV (reference sequence). The CDR3 covers 15 residues. In nucleotides, the CDR3 is TGTGCCAGCACCAAACTAGCGGGAGCGGACTATGAGCAGTTCTTC. Its translation is CASTKLAGADYEQFF.